This T cell receptor beta chain was recorded in a study of T cells expressing NK-cell markers. About the study: Out of eight donors sequenced, seven tested HCMV-seropositive and the remaining one seronegative.

Study findings and constraints: The CD3+CD56-NKG2C+ fraction of a few donors was likewise dominated by these clonotypes. Dominant NKG2C+ clonotypes accounted for about 1.0-8% of CD8+ T cells in more than five donors.

TCR beta cDNA was made by 5'RACE template switching with UMIs. With the 5' RACE reads reprocessed, TCRdb shows one record per CDR3 protein and no DNA. Found here are about 540,000 distinct CDR3 sequences; the top ten clones hold around 3.3%. Germline CDR1 is SNHLY and CDR2 is FYNNEI. CDR3 length equals 16 residues. In the case of this clonotype: Its antigen is not known.

This sequence joins TRBV2 and TRBJ2-1. The sequencing input was blood T cells: a sorted CD56 or NKG2C T cell subset, CD4+ or CD8+ T cells, or bulk PBMC T cells (not recorded which). The sequence came from a man between 18 and 35 years old in good health. CDR3 protein: CASSGRVGGSYNEQFF.